This TCR beta chain was documented in a study of metastatic and nonmetastatic thyroid tumors. Study-level information: Blood and tumor or nodule tissue repertoires from malignant and benign thyroid patients were compared.

Many counts were recorded for this clone. The antigen remains undetermined. Germline V gene data show CDR1 as SNHLY and CDR2 as FYNNEI. With 7 bases removed from V and 2 bases from J, the gap between germline ends came to 10 bases. This CDR3 is built from 13 residues. All patients were untreated before thyroid surgery. Authors' processing steps: The authors used CDR3 differences across clinicopathological groups to build a distant-metastasis classifier for papillary thyroid cancer. TCRdb reanalyzed the PCR reads with MiXCR. The V and J calls follow TCRdb's processing rather than the paper's. The profile shows 45,000 or so clones, about 4.3% of them singletons. Points from the study as a whole: Benign nodules were reported to have significantly lower TCR beta diversity than malignant thyroid tumors, in blood and tumor.

Material: blood. The chain recombines TRBV2 with TRBJ2-3; possible D gene TRBD1, 6 bases. The source of this sequence is a female donor with papillary thyroid cancer or a benign thyroid nodule (not recorded which). Some clones in this sample may be carry-over from other donors' samples. CDR3 amino acids: CASTGQNTDTQYF. CDR3 coding DNA: TGTGCCAGCACCGGACAGAACACAGATACGCAGTATTTT. Together with reference TRBV2 and TRBJ2-3, the CDR3 gives the full variable domain: EPEVTQTPSHQVTQMGQEVILRCVPISNHLYFYWYRQILGQKVEFLVSFYNNEISEKSEIFDDQFSVERPDGSNFTLKIRSTKLEDSAMYFCASTGQNTDTQYFGPGTRLTVL.